This T cell receptor (beta chain) stems from a study of CD8 T cells in Susac syndrome. Broader study findings: The TCR sequencing and HLA analysis in the study involved a relatively small number of individuals, as the study acknowledged.

An input of roughly 0.5 to 1 ug of RNA was subjected to reverse transcription using random hexamers. Amplification of TCR beta CDR3 by immunoSEQ multiplex PCR spanned 54 Vbeta and 13 Jbeta. TCRdb re-derived calls from the immunoSEQ multiplex PCR reads in MiXCR, one entry per CDR3 protein. There are tens of thousands of distinct CDR3 sequences in the sample; over 90% occur only once, and roughly 0.31% lies in the top ten. TEMRA cells were FACS-enriched, unlike CD8+ and CD4+ T cells, which were negatively isolated. The CDR3 covers 12 residues. Between the trimmed V and J ends, which lost 5 bases and 1 base, there was a span of 2 bases. In the case of this clonotype: Its antigen is not identified.

Sequencing was carried out using CD4+ T cells from PBMCs. The TCR comes from a human donor with Susac syndrome. V is TRBV12-3 or TRBV12-4 and J is TRBJ2-2; no firm D call. DNA for the CDR3: TGTGCCAGCAGTCGGAACACCGGGGAGCTGTTTTTT. Protein: CASSRNTGELFF.